Following are 21 T cell receptor beta chains from one sample sequenced in a study of blood T cell repertoires in COVID-19. The assay was immunoSEQ multiplex PCR, and TCRdb's table has in-frame clones only and misses some. Of approximately 66,000 clones in the sample, around 79% were seen once. The sample taken for sequencing was peripheral blood. The receptors stem from a man aged 55-75 years with acute or convalescent COVID-19.

CDR3 region: CASTATTPNTGELFF. DNA for the CDR3: TGCGCCAGCACCGCGACTACTCCAAACACCGGGGAGCTGTTTTTT. V gene TRBV5-1 combines with J gene TRBJ2-2; D may be TRBD2 (5 bases). The V end was cut by 6 bases, the J end by 2 bases, with 14 bases between. The CDR3 length is 15 residues. Per the germline V gene, CDR1 is SGHRS and CDR2 is YFSETQ. The variable domain in full, completed from reference TRBV5-1 and TRBJ2-2, reads KAGVTQTPRYLIKTRGQQVTLSCSPISGHRSVSWYQQTPGQGLQFLFEYFSETQRNKGNFPGRFSGRQFSNSRSEMNVSTLELGDSALYLCASTATTPNTGELFFGEGSRLTVL.

This clone was observed once. The rearrangement joins TRBV11-3 to TRBJ2-5; D is perhaps TRBD2 (5 bases). Germline V gene sequence: CDR1 SGHNT, CDR2 YENEEA. The CDR3 covers 13 residues. V lost 5 bases to trimming and J lost 3 bases, with 10 bases between them. CDR3 DNA: TGTGCCAGCAGCACCGGGATGGAAGAGACCCAGTACTTC. Translation: CASSTGMEETQYF.

V usage is TRBV6-6 and J usage is TRBJ2-3; D is unresolved. The CDR3 is 12 amino acids. Trimming pared 2 bases from V and 5 bases from J, leaving 5 bases between. Per the germline V gene, CDR1 is MNHNY and CDR2 is SVGAGI (reference sequence). The CDR3 here is CASSYEVDTQYF. CDR3 sequence (DNA): TGTGCCAGCAGTTACGAGGTAGATACGCAGTATTTT.

The chain employs TRBV3-1 (or the pseudogene TRBV3-2) and TRBJ1-4, with 7 bases lining up with TRBD1. The CDR3 spans 14 residues. Unmatched junction bases numbered 3, after V lost 3 bases and J lost 5 bases. Germline values: CDR1 LGHDT, CDR2 YNNKEL (reference sequence). DNA of the CDR3: TGTGCCAGCAGCCACCGACAGGGAAATGAAAAACTGTTTTTT. This gives the protein CASSHRQGNEKLFF.

A single count supports this clone. The chain couples TRBV28 to TRBJ1-1; D may be TRBD1 (6 bases). CDR1 is MDHEN, CDR2 SYDVKM, per germline. Trimming left V 7 bases short and J 1 base short, with 10 bases between. The CDR3 covers 13 residues. The CDR3 reads CASIAQGNTEAFF. The CDR3 DNA sequence: TGTGCCAGCATAGCACAGGGGAACACTGAAGCTTTCTTT.

J is TRBJ2-7 and V is TRBV5-3; maybe TRBD2 (5 bases). TRBV5-3 is filed as an ORF, its function uncertain. The V end lost 2 bases, the J end lost 0 bases, and 15 bases lay between the germline ends. The CDR3 is 16 residues long. CDR3 sequence reads: CARSFPEGISSYEQYV. Here the CDR3 DNA reads TGTGCCAGAAGCTTTCCCGAGGGAATAAGCTCCTACGAGCAGTACGTC.

The chain carries TRBV5-5 and TRBJ2-7; 8 bases match TRBD1. The germline gives CDR1 SGHKS, CDR2 YYEKEE (reference sequence). This CDR3 contains 16 residues. V trimming: 0 bases; J trimming: 1 base; junction bases outside the gene matches: 6. In DNA, the CDR3 is TGTGCCAGCAGCTTGGGGTGGGACAGGAGATCCTACGAGCAGTACTTC. Its translation is CASSLGWDRRSYEQYF.

This rearrangement joins TRBV4-1 to TRBJ2-7, with 8 positions matching TRBD1. CDR1 MGHRA and CDR2 YSYEKL come from the germline V gene. The CDR3 length is 14 residues. With V trimmed by 5 bases and J by 6 bases, 9 bases remained unmatched. The CDR3 sequence is CASSFESQGGEQYF. The CDR3 DNA sequence: TGCGCCAGCAGCTTCGAATCACAGGGGGGCGAGCAGTACTTC.

The rearrangement links TRBV4-1 to TRBJ1-5, with D unresolved. The CDR3 loop spans 15 amino acids. Trimming stripped 2 bases from V and 0 bases from J, with 8 bases between. The germline gives CDR1 MGHRA, CDR2 YSYEKL. CDR3 sequence: CASSQQEDSNQPQHF. The CDR3 region has the DNA TGCGCCAGCAGCCAACAGGAGGATAGCAATCAGCCCCAGCATTTT.

The genes are TRBV5-5 and TRBJ2-1; D call uncertain. This CDR3 has 14 amino acids. CDR1 is SGHKS and CDR2 is YYEKEE in the germline V gene (reference sequence). V gave up 6 bases and J gave up 5 bases, with 15 bases separating them. DNA of the CDR3: TGTGCCAGCACCCCCTTCCCCCCCGACAATGAGCAGTTCTTC. Its protein product is CASTPFPPDNEQFF.

The chain links TRBV5-1 to TRBJ2-2, with TRBD2 matching 12 bases. Trimming removed 3 bases from V and 4 bases from J; junction bases left unmatched: 1. Germline CDR1 SGHRS, CDR2 YFSETQ. CDR3 length: 15 amino acids. CDR3 bases: TGCGCCAGCAGCTGGACTAGCGGGATCACCGGGGAGCTGTTTTTT. Translated: CASSWTSGITGELFF.

V gene TRBV7-9 combines with J gene TRBJ1-5; D may be TRBD1 (6 bases). Per the germline V gene, CDR1 is SEHNR and CDR2 is FQNEAQ (reference sequence). V lost 5 bases, J lost 1 base, and 18 bases lay in between. The CDR3 spans 17 residues. The CDR3, as DNA: TGTGCCAGCAGCGACGCGATCCGGGACACCAGCAATCAGCCCCAGCATTTT. As protein: CASSDAIRDTSNQPQHF.

V and J are TRBV18 and TRBJ2-3; 7 bases align to TRBD1. V dropped 2 bases and J dropped 2; count of bases not matched to a gene: 4. CDR3 length: 15 amino acids. Looked up from germline, CDR1 is KGHSH and CDR2 is LQKENI. The CDR3 DNA follows: TGTGCCAGCTCACCAAGGGACAGAGACACAGATACGCAGTATTTT. Encoded protein: CASSPRDRDTDTQYF.

In this sample, this clone turned up a few times. The CDR3 protein is CASSPGTRGLTDTQYF. CDR3 DNA sequence: TGTGCCAGCTCACCAGGGACTAGGGGACTCACAGATACGCAGTATTTT. The chain couples TRBV18 to TRBJ2-3; 8 nucleotides match TRBD2. Germline V gives CDR1 KGHSH, CDR2 LQKENI. The trim removed 2 bases at V and 2 bases at J, leaving 6 bases unmatched. The CDR3 sequence is 16 residues long.

The chain uses TRBV30 and TRBJ1-1; 8 bases fit TRBD1. The CDR3 runs 15 residues. The junction had 8 bases not matched to a gene; V was cut back by 5 bases and J by 0 bases. Germline V gives CDR1 GTSNPN, CDR2 SVGIG (reference sequence). CDR3 loop: CAWEPRQGLNTEAFF. The CDR3 DNA reads as TGTGCCTGGGAGCCCCGACAGGGGCTGAACACTGAAGCTTTCTTT.

The DNA for the CDR3 is TGTGCCAGTAGTATTGTGGGGAGCTCCTATAATTCACCCCTCCACTTT. Encoded protein: CASSIVGSSYNSPLHF. The V and J genes are TRBV19 and TRBJ1-6; D is ambiguous. V was shortened by 3 bases and J by 0 bases, with 9 bases between the two germline ends. CDR3 length: 16 amino acids. From germline, CDR1 is LNHDA and CDR2 SQIVND (reference sequence).

The genes are TRBV5-5 and TRBJ2-7; TRBD1 matches at 7 bases. This CDR3 has 12 amino acids. In germline, CDR1 is SGHKS, CDR2 YYEKEE (reference sequence). V lost 2 bases to trimming and J lost 6 bases; unmatched junction nucleotides: 2. CDR3 protein: CASSFDRAEQYF. The CDR3 DNA reads TGTGCCAGCAGCTTCGACAGGGCCGAGCAGTACTTC.

The chain recombines TRBV11-3 with TRBJ2-1; tentative D call: TRBD2 (5 bases). This CDR3 is 15 amino acids long. V lost 1 base and J lost 0, with 7 bases in between. Germline-derived CDR1 and CDR2 are SGHNT and YENEEA. The CDR3 DNA sequence: TGTGCCAGCAGCTTAGTCCGGGGCTCCTACAATGAGCAGTTCTTC. Residues: CASSLVRGSYNEQFF.

V gene TRBV30 combines with J gene TRBJ2-2, with 9 bases matching TRBD1. The trim removed 3 bases at V and 6 bases at J, leaving 8 bases unmatched. The V gene's germline CDR1 is GTSNPN and CDR2 SVGIG (reference sequence). The CDR3 is made up of 15 amino acids. CDR3 amino acids: CAWRPDRGASGELFF. For the CDR3, the DNA is TGTGCCTGGAGACCGGACAGGGGAGCGTCCGGGGAGCTGTTTTTT.

The V and J genes are TRBV5-1 and TRBJ2-3; the match to TRBD2 covers 10 bases. J was trimmed by 8 bases and V by 0 bases; bases with no gene match: 12. The CDR3 has 17 residues. CDR1 SGHRS and CDR2 YFSETQ come from the germline V gene. CDR3 in amino acids: CASSLVSSGSIGVTQYF. The CDR3 bases are TGCGCCAGCAGCTTGGTTTCTAGCGGGAGTATAGGAGTTACGCAGTATTTT.

J is TRBJ2-1 and V is TRBV3-1 (or the pseudogene TRBV3-2), with a tentative D call TRBD2 (6 bases). This CDR3 spans 15 amino acids. Germline assignment: CDR1 LGHDT and CDR2 YNNKEL (reference sequence). V lost 0 bases to trimming and J lost 9 bases, with 15 bases between them. The CDR3 DNA reads as TGTGCCAGCAGCCAAGATTCCGGGAGCTGGATTGAGCAGTTCTTC. Translation gives CASSQDSGSWIEQFF.